The 10 T cell receptor beta chains presented below share a single source sample, sequenced in a study of T-cell reconstitution after alpha-beta-depleted transplantation in children. It was with unique molecular identifiers that the TCRbeta library was prepared. One entry per CDR3 protein results from TCRdb running MiXCR on the PCR reads. This sample has about 980,000 distinct CDR3 sequences; about 30% occur once, and the top ten carry about 28%. Source: PBMCs, mostly from graft donor cells, taken 360 days after TCRalphabeta/CD19-depleted stem cell transplant. The receptor set was obtained from a boy less than two years old who had a stem cell transplant for SCID, so the T cells may come from the graft donor.

A few counts support this clonotype. The V gene is TRBV6-5, the J gene TRBJ1-2; no definite D call. The CDR3 runs 14 residues. V lost 2 bases, J lost 6 bases, and 13 bases lay in between. Germline assignment: CDR1 MNHEY and CDR2 SVGAGI. This chain's CDR3 is CASSYAERVNGYTF. CDR3 DNA sequence: TGTGCCAGCAGTTACGCGGAACGTGTTAATGGCTACACCTTC.

This rearrangement joins TRBV10-3 to TRBJ2-3, with 14 bases identical to TRBD2. The length of the CDR3 is 20 residues. J gave up 4 bases and V 5 bases, and 17 bases lay outside the gene matches. Germline assignment: CDR1 ENHRY and CDR2 SYGVKD. In DNA, the CDR3 is TGTGCCATCAGTCCGGGACCCTTATATGGGACTAGCGGGGGCGCAGATACGCAGTATTTT. It encodes CAISPGPLYGTSGGADTQYF.

In its sample, this clonotype was seen a few times. The chain employs TRBV14 and TRBJ1-2; D remains ambiguous. The V gene lost 4 bases and the J gene lost 3 bases, with 9 bases spanning the gap. Per the germline V gene, CDR1 is SGHDN and CDR2 is FVKESK. CDR3 length: 13 amino acids. CDR3: CASSLPGYYGYTF. CDR3 DNA: TGTGCCAGCAGCCTCCCCGGATACTATGGCTACACCTTC.

The rearrangement uses TRBV20-1 and TRBJ2-1; 7 bases align to TRBD2. Trimming at V came to 5 bases and at J to 4 bases, leaving 5 bases not matched to a gene. Germline assignment: CDR1 DFQATT and CDR2 SNEGSKA (reference sequence). This CDR3 contains 13 residues. CDR3 protein: CSAASGGYNEQFF. The CDR3 DNA reads TGCAGTGCTGCTAGCGGCGGATACAATGAGCAGTTCTTC.

This clonotype was detected only a few times. This rearrangement joins TRBV28 to TRBJ1-2, with no clear D. From germline, CDR1 is MDHEN and CDR2 SYDVKM. V was trimmed by 1 base and J by 5 bases, leaving 14 bases between them. CDR3 length: 15 residues. This chain's CDR3 is CASSLSVGLVYGYTF. The DNA for the CDR3 is TGTGCCAGCAGTTTATCCGTTGGCTTGGTGTATGGCTACACCTTC.

The rearrangement links TRBV11-2 to TRBJ2-5; a possible D gene is TRBD1 (6 bases). Germline CDR1 and CDR2: SGHAT and FQNNGV. CDR3 length: 15 residues. Trimming removed 4 bases at V and 4 bases at J, with 16 bases between. The CDR3 spells CASSSIQGRLETQYF. For the CDR3, the DNA is TGTGCCAGCAGCTCCATACAGGGACGATTAGAGACCCAGTACTTC.

The chain links TRBV18 to TRBJ2-7; TRBD1 is a possible D gene (7 bases). Trimming left V 2 bases short and J 0 bases short, with 26 bases between. This CDR3 contains 20 residues. CDR1 is KGHSH, CDR2 LQKENI, per germline. CDR3: CASSPRAGGQAGTLSYEQYF. CDR3 bases: TGTGCCAGCTCACCAAGGGCGGGCGGACAGGCCGGGACTCTCTCCTACGAGCAGTACTTC.

This rearrangement joins TRBV29-1 to TRBJ2-3; 7 nucleotides align to TRBD1. The CDR3 totals 13 residues. V lost 5 bases and J lost 3; bases outside the gene matches: 5. Germline loops: CDR1 SQVTM, CDR2 ANQGSEA. CDR3 coding DNA: TGCAGCGTTCGAGGGGGCAGGACAGATACGCAGTATTTT. It specifies CSVRGGRTDTQYF.

This clonotype was observed a handful of times. The chain couples TRBV4-2 to TRBJ2-1, with a tentative D call TRBD2 (5 bases). Germline CDR1 and CDR2: LGHNA and YNFKEQ. The CDR3 covers 16 residues. Trimming stripped 0 bases from V and 0 bases from J, with 9 bases between. The CDR3 region is CASSQDRTYSYNEQFF. The CDR3 DNA sequence: TGTGCCAGCAGCCAAGATCGGACTTACTCCTACAATGAGCAGTTCTTC.

This chain joins TRBV18 and TRBJ1-1; the D is unclear. The germline V gene has CDR1 KGHSH and CDR2 LQKENI. The CDR3 covers 15 residues. Trimming removed 2 bases from V and 1 base from J, with 11 bases in between. The CDR3 DNA sequence: TGTGCCAGCTCACCATATGGAACATCGAACACTGAAGCTTTCTTT. Amino acid sequence: CASSPYGTSNTEAFF.